The sequence of this T cell receptor (beta chain) was determined in a study of blood T cell repertoires in COVID-19 (dated by TCRdb to the early 2020s). About the full investigation: Collaborator samples came from the United States, Italy and Spain and covered acute and convalescent phases of COVID-19. The dataset comprised deeply sampled blood TCRbeta repertoires from subjects exposed to, actively infected with, or recovered from COVID-19. The repertoires were released in a freely available public database meant as a resource for research on the immune response to SARS-CoV-2. HLA class I and class II types, where available, came from metadata supplied by the sample provider rather than from assay-based typing. The samples were drawn from two sources: the first 160 participants of the ongoing ImmuneRACE study, and 1,000 to 1,500 subjects contributed by 6 global collaborators. Sample metadata almost always included a de-identified subject ID, COVID-19 status, age in years and sex. The prospective study material was composed of cDNA or gDNA derived from T cells, B-cell-depleted T cells, or PBMCs.

Including the terminal cysteine and phenylalanine, the CDR3 comprises 13 residues. Only CDR3 DNA remains: 39 bases, in frame from the first base. V is pruned by 6 bases and J by 13 bases, leaving 9 bases of the junction without a gene match. The CDR1 and CDR2 encoded by the germline V gene are MNHEY and SVGEGT. Whole blood was collected in K2EDTA tubes by collaborating institutions according to the institutions' own protocols. Collaborator samples were shipped for TCRbeta analysis as frozen whole blood, isolated PBMCs, or DNA extracted from either sample type. General conclusions and limits of the study: The quantity of clinical and demographic metadata differed by source and by participant and was supplied without curation.

TCRbeta CDR3 regions were amplified from genomic DNA by means of the immunoSEQ Assay, a bias-controlled multiplex PCR. The source study handled its data this way. Nucleated cell counts per sample were estimated from amplification of reference gene primers within the assay. Sequence reads were collapsed and filtered to measure the absolute abundance of every unique TCRbeta CDR3 rearrangement. For each sample, productive Simpson clonality was calculated as the square root of Simpson's diversity index over productive rearrangements. Drawn from immuneACCESS, this table holds only the in-frame rearrangements with V and J called that TCRdb kept. Clones are partly lost; checked studies trace under half to an unresolved V gene and leave the rest unexplained. The V and J calls and clone size are taken from that table; D and trimming were inferred from the DNA. The sample includes around 36,000 clones, with 75% to 90% observed a single time. Jointly, the top ten make up about 4.2% of the sample.

A remark on this clone: Its antigen target is currently unknown. One base away there is no much larger clone; base qualities are not given.

The sequence was collected from a man aged 55-75 years with acute or convalescent COVID-19. Sample: peripheral blood. The chain links TRBV6-2 or TRBV6-3 with TRBJ2-1; TRBD2 aligns with 10 central bases. The bases are TGTGCCAGCAGCCCCCCAGCGGGGGGGCAACAGTTCTTC. This is translated as CASSPPAGGQQFF.